Listed below are T cell receptor beta chains from one sample, sequenced in a study of blood T cell repertoires in COVID-19. The protocol was immunoSEQ multiplex PCR, while the TCRdb copy is restricted to in-frame clones and leaves out a portion. Among around 320,000 clones listed, just under 90% were seen once. Sequences were obtained from PBMCs or T cells enriched from blood (not recorded which). All receptors come from a woman between 50 and 59 years old who had been exposed to COVID-19. Both conserved end residues are part of each CDR3. A D gene is named only where the DNA matches it firmly. For some rows the clone size is stated as once, few or many, or as a class when expanded; others skip it.

D	J	V	size	CDR3	DNA
NA	TRBJ1-2	TRBV19	NA	CASSIVAGDYGYTF	TGTGCCAGTAGTATTGTGGCGGGAGACTATGGCTACACCTTC
NA	TRBJ2-6	TRBV7-9	NA	CASSLKHGRLSSGANVLTF	TGTGCCAGCAGCTTAAAGCACGGCAGACTAAGCTCTGGGGCCAACGTCCTGACTTTC
NA	TRBJ2-1	TRBV12-3/TRBV12-4	NA	CASSGNDRGEQFF	TGTGCCAGCAGTGGTAACGACCGGGGGGAGCAGTTCTTC
NA	TRBJ2-2	TRBV7-2	NA	CATRDGGVANTGELFF	TGTGCCACGCGGGATGGCGGGGTCGCGAACACCGGGGAGCTGTTTTTT
NA	TRBJ1-1	TRBV18	NA	CASSGQGLVLNTEAFF	TGTGCCAGCTCAGGTCAGGGCCTAGTGTTGAACACTGAAGCTTTCTTT
TRBD2	TRBJ2-5	TRBV5-4	NA	CASSRQPGLASETQYF	TGTGCCAGCAGCCGTCAACCGGGACTAGCGTCAGAGACCCAGTACTTC
NA	TRBJ2-2	TRBV3-1/TRBV3-2	once	CASRRDLNTGELFF	TGTGCCAGCAGGCGGGACTTGAACACCGGGGAGCTGTTTTTT
NA	TRBJ1-2	TRBV7-9	NA	CASSLPTATGINYGYTF	TGTGCCAGCAGCTTACCCACCGCTACAGGGATTAACTATGGCTACACCTTC
NA	TRBJ1-3	TRBV2	NA	CASRGEGLHGSENTIYF	TGTGCCAGCAGAGGGGAGGGACTCCACGGTTCGGAAAACACCATATATTTT
NA	TRBJ1-2	TRBV4-2	NA	CASSQEYRPLNYGYTF	TGTGCCAGCAGCCAAGAATACAGACCTTTAAACTATGGCTACACCTTC
TRBD2	TRBJ2-7	TRBV6-1	NA	CASSGLAGDFSYEQYF	TGTGCCAGCAGTGGACTAGCGGGGGATTTCTCCTACGAGCAGTACTTC
NA	TRBJ2-1	TRBV5-1	NA	CASSFAGNHNEQFF	TGCGCCAGCAGCTTTGCAGGGAACCACAATGAGCAGTTCTTC
TRBD1	TRBJ1-3	TRBV5-6	few	CASSYDRGLDNTIYF	TGTGCCAGCAGTTATGACAGGGGACTGGATAACACCATATATTTT
NA	TRBJ2-3	TRBV5-1	NA	CASSPTTNTDTQYF	TGCGCCAGCAGCCCTACGACTAACACAGATACGCAGTATTTT
NA	TRBJ1-3	TRBV2	NA	CASSENRVSGNTIYF	TGTGCCAGCAGCGAAAACAGGGTCTCTGGAAACACCATATATTTT
TRBD1	TRBJ2-7	TRBV19	NA	CASSADRVPREQYF	TGTGCCAGTAGTGCAGACAGGGTGCCAAGGGAGCAGTACTTC
NA	TRBJ2-1	TRBV15	NA	CATSKSFPDGYNEQFF	TGTGCCACCAGCAAATCCTTCCCCGACGGGTACAATGAGCAGTTCTTC
TRBD1	TRBJ1-2	TRBV4-1	NA	CASSQLGQGGRGYTF	TGCGCCAGCAGCCAATTAGGTCAGGGGGGTCGTGGCTACACCTTC
NA	TRBJ2-3	TRBV6-5	NA	CASSLGGRDTQYF	TGTGCCAGCAGTTTGGGGGGAAGAGATACGCAGTATTTT
TRBD2	TRBJ2-7	TRBV7-2	NA	CASSSDGTSGTYEQYF	TGTGCCAGCAGCTCCGACGGGACTAGCGGAACCTACGAGCAGTACTTC
NA	TRBJ1-1	TRBV11-3	once	CASSSSVNTEAFF	TGTGCCAGCAGCTCCTCGGTGAACACTGAAGCTTTCTTT
TRBD2	TRBJ2-7	TRBV2	NA	CASRERGSSYEQYF	TGTGCCAGCAGAGAGCGGGGTAGCTCCTACGAGCAGTACTTC
NA	TRBJ1-2	TRBV5-1	NA	CASSLDGGYGYTF	TGCGCCAGCAGCCTGGACGGGGGCTATGGCTACACCTTC
NA	TRBJ2-2	TRBV12-3/TRBV12-4	NA	CASSRLAGELFF	TGTGCCAGCAGTCGTCTTGCCGGGGAGCTGTTTTTT